A single sample gave rise to the 21 T cell receptor beta chains below, sequenced in a study of T cells in Graves' hyperthyroidism and ophthalmopathy. The source material, RNA transcripts, was used to amplify TCR beta CDR3 regions. The HTBI primer set drove a first-round RT-PCR of the TCR CDR3. TCRdb reprocessed the multiplex PCR reads via MiXCR and lists one record per CDR3 protein. The table shows about 480,000 distinct CDR3 sequences, with roughly 23% occurring only once. Sequences were obtained from blood. The receptors here all came from a woman in her 70s with Graves' ophthalmopathy.

The V gene is TRBV7-9, the J gene TRBJ2-1; 9 nucleotides align to TRBD2. Per germline, CDR1 SEHNR and CDR2 FQNEAQ (reference sequence). J gave up 6 bases and V 5 bases, and 14 bases lay outside the gene matches. The CDR3 has 17 amino acids. The CDR3 DNA reads as TGTGCCAGCAGCCCCCCAGGCTTAGCGGGAGCCTTCAATGAGCAGTTCTTC. As protein: CASSPPGLAGAFNEQFF.

This clonotype was seen ten or more times. The chain employs TRBV3-1 and TRBJ2-7; TRBD2 aligns across 11 bases. This CDR3 region has 13 residues. Trimming at V came to 2 bases and at J to 9 bases, leaving 3 bases not matched to a gene. Germline values: CDR1 LGHDT, CDR2 YNNKEL (reference sequence). The chain's CDR3 is CASSQSGLAGQYF. CDR3 sequence (DNA): TGTGCCAGCAGCCAATCCGGACTAGCGGGGCAGTACTTC.

The genes are TRBV5-1 and TRBJ1-6, with D maybe TRBD1 (6 bases). This CDR3 contains 15 residues. Trimming took off 0 bases at V and 10 bases at J, with 14 bases between the two ends. The germline V gene has CDR1 SGHRS and CDR2 YFSETQ. The CDR3 region is CASSLDPGAGSPLHF. CDR3 bases: TGCGCCAGCAGCTTGGATCCGGGGGCAGGGTCACCCCTCCACTTT. Supplemented by reference TRBV5-1 and TRBJ1-6, the full variable domain reads KAGVTQTPRYLIKTRGQQVTLSCSPISGHRSVSWYQQTPGQGLQFLFEYFSETQRNKGNFPGRFSGRQFSNSRSEMNVSTLELGDSALYLCASSLDPGAGSPLHFGNGTRLTVT.

The chain uses TRBV12-3 or TRBV12-4 and TRBJ1-2; 10 bases are a match to TRBD1. The ends lost 5 bases at V and 7 bases at J; junction bases unmatched: 10. The CDR3 runs 15 residues. The CDR3 coding sequence is TGTGCCAGCAGTCTTACGGGGACAGGGGCGGGTGGCTACACCTTC. Amino acid sequence: CASSLTGTGAGGYTF.

V and J are TRBV27 and TRBJ2-1; 9 positions agree with TRBD2. This CDR3 has 15 residues. The germline CDR1 and CDR2 sequences are MNHEY and SMNVEV (reference sequence). With V trimmed by 3 bases and J by 9 bases, 9 bases remained unmatched. The CDR3 loop reads CASSFSLAGIGEQFF. CDR3 coding DNA: TGTGCCAGCAGTTTCAGTCTAGCGGGGATCGGTGAGCAGTTCTTC.

Points on this clonotype: A much more abundant neighbour one base away suggests this may be a read error. The chain combines TRBV12-3 or TRBV12-4 with TRBJ2-5; D remains ambiguous. The length of the CDR3 is 16 residues. V lost 7 bases to trimming and J lost 5 bases, with 23 bases between them. This chain's CDR3 is CASNLNGPLRWETQYF. CDR3 DNA: TGTGCCAGCAATCTTAACGGGCCCTTACGATGGGAGACCCAGTACTTC.

The J gene is TRBJ2-3, the V gene TRBV18; 9 bases fit TRBD2. This CDR3 region has 16 residues. Germline values: CDR1 KGHSH, CDR2 LQKENI. Germline trimming cut 0 bases from V and 1 base from J; bases unmatched to any gene: 2. CDR3 protein: CASSPPRLAGTDTQYF. The CDR3 bases are TGTGCCAGCTCACCACCCCGACTAGCGGGCACAGATACGCAGTATTTT.

This clonotype was counted a few times. This chain connects TRBV3-1 to TRBJ2-1, with 10 bases matching TRBD2. The CDR3 spans 19 residues. V was clipped by 2 bases and J by 1 base; unmatched bases: 11. The germline V gene encodes CDR1 LGHDT and CDR2 YNNKEL (reference sequence). The CDR3 DNA follows: TGTGCCAGCAGCCAAAGGCTAGCGGGAGTAAGGACATCCTACAATGAGCAGTTCTTC. As protein: CASSQRLAGVRTSYNEQFF.

The rearrangement links TRBV7-8 to TRBJ1-2; possible D gene TRBD1, 6 bases. The germline CDR1 and CDR2 sequences are SGHVS and FQNEAQ. The CDR3 runs to 13 residues. The V end was cut by 6 bases, the J end by 4 bases, with 12 bases between. CDR3 nucleotides: TGTGCCAGCAGTGGAGGGACAAGCTATGGCTACACCTTC. This translates into CASSGGTSYGYTF.

This clonotype was detected many times. The chain is built from TRBV28 and TRBJ2-3; maybe TRBD1 (5 bases). The germline V gene has CDR1 MDHEN and CDR2 SYDVKM. Trimming removed 5 bases from V and 2 bases from J, with 8 bases in between. The CDR3 sequence is 13 residues long. CDR3 bases: TGTGCCAGCAGTAGGGGATTCACAGATACGCAGTATTTT. Its protein product is CASSRGFTDTQYF.

This clonotype was found a few times. The chain uses TRBV30 and TRBJ1-5; D unclear. V was cut by 4 bases and J by 7 bases, with 11 bases left in between. Germline V gene lookup returns CDR1 GTSNPN and CDR2 SVGIG (reference sequence). The CDR3 has 12 residues. The CDR3 region is CAWNTGTQPQHF. Written as DNA, the CDR3 is TGTGCCTGGAATACGGGAACCCAGCCCCAGCATTTT. The variable domain in full, completed from reference TRBV30 and TRBJ1-5, reads SQTIHQWPATLVQPVGSPLSLECTVEGTSNPNLYWYRQAAGRGLQLLFYSVGIGQISSEVPQNLSASRPQDRQFILSSKKLLLSDSGFYLCAWNTGTQPQHFGDGTRLSIL.

This clonotype came up a few times. The chain carries TRBV10-3 and TRBJ2-7; 8 bases line up with TRBD2. After removal of 6 bases from V and 2 bases from J, the junction contained 3 bases not matched to a gene. Germline V gives CDR1 ENHRY, CDR2 SYGVKD. The CDR3 spans 13 residues. The CDR3 sequence: CAIRGREAYEQYF. Written as DNA, the CDR3 is TGTGCCATCAGGGGGCGGGAGGCCTACGAGCAGTACTTC.

The chain recombines TRBV3-1 with TRBJ1-5, with 8 bases matching TRBD1. The CDR3 totals 15 residues. CDR1 and CDR2 (germline): LGHDT, YNNKEL (reference sequence). After removal of 2 bases from V and 4 bases from J, the junction contained 4 bases not matched to a gene. The CDR3 loop reads CASSQRGQANQPQHF. In DNA form, the CDR3 reads TGTGCCAGCAGCCAACGGGGACAGGCGAATCAGCCCCAGCATTTT.

This clonotype was seen more than once but under ten times. CDR3 in DNA: TGTGCCAGCAGCTTGAGCGGGGGTGACGAGCAGTACTTC. It specifies CASSLSGGDEQYF. This chain links TRBV7-8 with TRBJ2-7; 8 bases agree with TRBD2. This CDR3 has 13 amino acids. Germline trimming cut 3 bases from V and 5 bases from J; bases unmatched to any gene: 3. Looked up from germline, CDR1 is SGHVS and CDR2 is FQNEAQ.

The V and J genes are TRBV10-3 and TRBJ2-1; TRBD1 matches at 12 bases. After removal of 3 bases from V and 12 bases from J, the junction contained 9 bases not matched to a gene. Germline assignment: CDR1 ENHRY and CDR2 SYGVKD. The CDR3 contains 15 residues. In nucleotides, the CDR3 is TGTGCCATCAGTGAAAAGGGACAGGGGGCGGGTGGGCAGTTCTTC. It specifies CAISEKGQGAGGQFF.

This clonotype has more than one count but fewer than ten. V and J are TRBV6-2 or TRBV6-3 and TRBJ2-7; the D gene could be TRBD1 or TRBD2 (5 bases each). V was shortened by 5 bases and J by 3 bases, with 14 bases between the two germline ends. Germline values: CDR1 MNHEY, CDR2 SVGEGT. This CDR3 spans 14 amino acids. CDR3: CASSLVVGDYEQYF. CDR3 coding DNA: TGTGCCAGCAGTCTCGTGGTGGGGGACTACGAGCAGTACTTC.

The sample holds a few counts of this clonotype. This chain links TRBV7-3 with TRBJ1-1, with D possibly matching TRBD1 (6 bases). V was clipped by 4 bases and J by 1 base, with 10 bases between them. CDR1 SGHTA and CDR2 FQGTGA come from the germline V gene. This CDR3 has 14 amino acids. Written as DNA, the CDR3 is TGTGCCAGCAGCTCAGGACAGCCGAACACTGAAGCTTTCTTT. Its protein is CASSSGQPNTEAFF.

The chain links TRBV20-1 to TRBJ2-4; unclear D gene. Trimming pared 1 base from V and 6 bases from J, leaving 10 bases between. Germline CDR1 reads DFQATT; CDR2 reads SNEGSKA (reference sequence). The CDR3 spans 13 residues. The DNA for the CDR3 is TGCAGTGCTAGAGTTGGTCTGCCAAACATTCAGTACTTC. This translates into CSARVGLPNIQYF.

Many counts were recorded for this clonotype. The chain recombines TRBV2 with TRBJ1-1; D is undetermined. The CDR3 runs 14 residues. Between the trimmed V and J ends, which lost 5 bases and 1 base, there was a span of 11 bases. Germline CDR1 reads SNHLY; CDR2 reads FYNNEI. The CDR3 region has the DNA TGTGCCAGCAGTAGAGAAGTAACGAACACTGAAGCTTTCTTT. Its protein product is CASSREVTNTEAFF.

The table lists this clonotype with a few counts. The rearrangement links TRBV20-1 to TRBJ2-7, with 13 positions matching TRBD2. The germline V gene encodes CDR1 DFQATT and CDR2 SNEGSKA (reference sequence). The CDR3 has 12 residues. With V trimmed by 5 bases and J by 6 bases, 1 base remained unmatched. CDR3 nucleotide sequence: TGCAGTGCTGGACTAGCGGGAGCCGAGCAGTACTTC. Translating it yields CSAGLAGAEQYF.

This clonotype has just a few counts. The genes are TRBV7-8 and TRBJ2-7; 9 bases fit TRBD1. Germline V CDR1 and CDR2: SGHVS, FQNEAQ. V trimming: 6 bases; J trimming: 6 bases; junction bases outside the gene matches: 12. This CDR3 comprises 15 residues. The CDR3, as DNA: TGTGCCAGCAGTACTAAGCCGGGACAGGGTCCCGAGCAGTACTTC. It translates to CASSTKPGQGPEQYF.